The source of this TCR beta chain is a study of CD8+ T cells in alopecia areata. Across the study: Each day, treated patients took oral tofacitinib twice, at 5 to 10 mg per dose. Broader study findings: In scalp and blood, many expanded lesional clones persisted during tofacitinib. Scalp samples also yield sequences from resident alphabeta T cells of normal skin. Having one nonresponder leaves uncertain how baseline CD8+ expansion relates to response.

Regarding this clone: Its matching antigen is unknown.

As the sequencing template, cDNA was produced by extracting RNA and reverse transcribing it. The data were produced by immunoSEQ multiplex PCR, yet TCRdb's version contains in-frame clones alone and is incomplete. The sample consists of about 180,000 clones, about 61% of them appearing once. Treatment reported: oral pan-JAK inhibitor, 5-10 mg twice daily. Sequences were derived from CD4+ T cells sorted from blood, sampled around week 55, from a patient treated with tofacitinib. The TCR sequence derives from a human donor with alopecia areata.

CDR3 region: CATSIPGGNTEAFF. Here the CDR3 DNA reads TGTGCCACCAGCATTCCAGGGGGGAACACTGAAGCTTTCTTT. The J gene is TRBJ1-1, the V gene TRBV15, with 7 bases matching TRBD1. The CDR3 has 14 residues. Trimming removed 4 bases from V and 1 base from J; junction bases left unmatched: 3. The germline V gene has CDR1 LNHNV and CDR2 YYDKDF (reference sequence).